These 28 T cell receptor beta chains were sequenced from one sample in a study of blood T cell repertoires in COVID-19. Measured with immunoSEQ multiplex PCR; TCRdb has only the in-frame clones, and not every one. The data show under 150,000 clones, with roughly four fifths seen just once and around 4.8% held by the top ten. Sequenced input: peripheral blood. These receptors were obtained from a woman aged 80 or over with active or convalescent COVID-19.

J is TRBJ2-3 and V is TRBV18; 12 bases line up with TRBD2. The junction had 8 bases not matched to a gene; V was cut back by 6 bases and J by 4 bases. This CDR3 spans 16 amino acids. Per germline, CDR1 KGHSH and CDR2 LQKENI. CDR3 residues: CASSPATSGGSDTQYF. In DNA, the CDR3 is TGTGCCAGCTCGCCTGCGACTAGCGGGGGCTCAGATACGCAGTATTTT.

The rearrangement joins TRBV3-1 (or the pseudogene TRBV3-2) to TRBJ2-7; 7 bases are a match to TRBD1. J gave up 4 bases and V 4 bases, and 1 base lay outside the gene matches. CDR3 length: 12 amino acids. In germline, CDR1 is LGHDT, CDR2 YNNKEL (reference sequence). In DNA, the CDR3 is TGTGCCAGCAGCCTGACAGGGTACGAGCAGTACTTC. Its protein product is CASSLTGYEQYF.

The rearrangement joins TRBV6-1 to TRBJ2-1, with D maybe TRBD1 (6 bases). V lost 0 bases, J lost 4 bases, and 13 bases lay in between. Germline V gene lookup returns CDR1 MNHNS and CDR2 SASEGT. The CDR3 length is 16 residues. The CDR3 here is CASSEARAQGYNEQFF. The CDR3, as DNA: TGTGCCAGCAGTGAAGCAAGAGCACAGGGTTACAATGAGCAGTTCTTC.

The V call is TRBV19, the J call TRBJ1-6; D is undetermined. The V end was cut by 5 bases, the J end by 11 bases, with 10 bases between. Looked up from germline, CDR1 is LNHDA and CDR2 is SQIVND (reference sequence). CDR3 length: 12 amino acids. CDR3 residues: CASSVPRAPLHF. The DNA for the CDR3 is TGTGCCAGTAGTGTACCAAGAGCACCCCTCCACTTT.

The V call is TRBV7-3, the J call TRBJ1-1; TRBD1 might be the D (6 bases). V was trimmed by 5 bases and J by 3 bases, leaving 13 bases between them. Germline assignment: CDR1 SGHTA and CDR2 FQGTGA. This CDR3 has 14 residues. The CDR3 DNA sequence: TGTGCCAGCAGCCCACAGGGTTGGGACACTGAAGCTTTCTTT. Its protein product is CASSPQGWDTEAFF.

J is TRBJ1-6 and V is TRBV6-5; 7 nucleotides match TRBD1. Germline CDR1 reads MNHEY; CDR2 reads SVGAGI. The CDR3 has 14 residues. V was pared by 6 bases and J by 10 bases, with 9 bases of the junction left unmatched. The CDR3 here is CASSPGGYGSPLHF. CDR3 in DNA: TGTGCCAGCAGCCCAGGGGGTTATGGATCACCCCTCCACTTT.

This chain joins TRBV5-1 and TRBJ2-1; TRBD1 aligns across 10 bases. Germline trimming cut 4 bases from V and 8 bases from J; bases unmatched to any gene: 12. The CDR3 runs to 16 residues. Per germline, CDR1 SGHRS and CDR2 YFSETQ. CDR3 nucleotide sequence: TGCGCCAGCAGCCCGGCCGGGACAGGGGTATCAGATGAGCAGTTCTTC. It yields the protein CASSPAGTGVSDEQFF.

The rearrangement joins TRBV9 to TRBJ1-3; D is uncertain. V was shortened by 4 bases and J by 0 bases, with 17 bases between the two germline ends. Per the germline V gene, CDR1 is SGDLS and CDR2 is YYNGEE. This CDR3 has 17 residues. The CDR3 bases are TGTGCCAGCAGCCGAGCAGGTACTGCCCTCTCTGGAAACACCATATATTTT. Protein: CASSRAGTALSGNTIYF.

The chain joins TRBV3-1 (or the pseudogene TRBV3-2) to TRBJ2-5; 12 positions match TRBD2. This CDR3 is built from 18 residues. Trimming removed 0 bases from V and 5 bases from J; junction bases left unmatched: 10. CDR1 LGHDT and CDR2 YNNKEL come from the germline V gene (reference sequence). The CDR3 bases are TGTGCCAGCAGCCAAGATAAGACTAGCGGGGGCGGTCGGGAGACCCAGTACTTC. Translated: CASSQDKTSGGGRETQYF.

As DNA, the CDR3 is TGTGCCAGCAGCTTAGAGAAATACACTGAAGCTTTCTTT. It yields the protein CASSLEKYTEAFF. V usage is TRBV2 and J usage is TRBJ1-1; D not certain. The CDR3 has 13 residues. Per the germline V gene, CDR1 is SNHLY and CDR2 is FYNNEI. Trimming removed 6 bases from V and 3 bases from J, with 11 bases in between.

J is TRBJ2-7 and V is TRBV5-1, with 9 bases identical to TRBD1. Germline V gives CDR1 SGHRS, CDR2 YFSETQ. This CDR3 has 15 residues. Trimming removed 2 bases from V and 3 bases from J; junction bases left unmatched: 6. The CDR3 protein is CASSFGTGILYEQYF. The CDR3 DNA is TGCGCCAGCAGCTTCGGGACAGGGATCCTCTACGAGCAGTACTTC.

There are a few counts of this clone. This chain joins TRBV2 and TRBJ2-1; D might be TRBD1 (6 bases). From germline, CDR1 is SNHLY and CDR2 FYNNEI. The V end lost 11 bases, the J end lost 4 bases, and 18 bases lay between the germline ends. The CDR3 runs 14 residues. The CDR3 sequence: CAGARTEIYNEQFF. CDR3 bases: TGTGCCGGGGCCAGGACAGAAATATACAATGAGCAGTTCTTC.

This clone has a handful of counts. This chain uses TRBV5-4 with TRBJ1-2, with 7 bases identical to TRBD1. The junction had 2 bases not matched to a gene; V was cut back by 3 bases and J by 3 bases. This CDR3 contains 13 residues. Looked up from germline, CDR1 is SGHNT and CDR2 is YYREEE (reference sequence). CDR3 nucleotides: TGTGCCAGCAGCTCTGACAGGGACTATGGCTACACCTTC. Its protein product is CASSSDRDYGYTF.

This clone was observed a single time. V and J are TRBV30 and TRBJ2-7; TRBD1 aligns across 8 bases. The CDR3 covers 14 residues. V gave up 5 bases and J gave up 7 bases; unmatched junction bases: 13. CDR1 is GTSNPN and CDR2 is SVGIG in the germline V gene (reference sequence). The chain's CDR3 is CAWGRDRGLREQYF. The CDR3 region has the DNA TGTGCCTGGGGACGAGACAGGGGACTTCGTGAGCAGTACTTC.

This clone was seen just once. The chain carries TRBV13 and TRBJ2-3, with TRBD2 as a possible D gene (6 bases). Trimming removed 1 base from V and 2 bases from J, with 13 bases in between. The CDR3 runs to 16 residues. The germline V gene has CDR1 PRHDT and CDR2 FYEKMQ (reference sequence). CDR3 nucleotide sequence: TGTGCCAGCAGCTTAGTTGGGGGGAGGATCACAGATACGCAGTATTTT. Amino acids: CASSLVGGRITDTQYF. The full variable domain, rest sourced from reference TRBV13 and TRBJ2-3, is AAGVIQSPRHLIKEKRETATLKCYPIPRHDTVYWYQQGPGQDPQFLISFYEKMQSDKGSIPDRFSAQQFSDYHSELNMSSLELGDSALYFCASSLVGGRITDTQYFGPGTRLTVL.

This chain links TRBV28 with TRBJ1-2; no firm D call. CDR3 size: 15 residues. Germline CDR1 is MDHEN and CDR2 is SYDVKM. The ends were cut back, 3 bases at V and 2 bases at J, with 13 bases in the middle. The CDR3 sequence is CASSFGPSVNYGYTF. The CDR3 nucleotides are TGTGCCAGCAGTTTTGGGCCCTCTGTCAACTATGGCTACACCTTC.

The chain links TRBV25-1 to TRBJ1-4, with D unclear. The CDR3 spans 14 residues. With 5 bases removed from V and 5 bases from J, the gap between germline ends came to 12 bases. Germline CDR1 and CDR2: MGHDK and SYGVNS. The CDR3 DNA reads as TGTGCCAGCAGTCCCGGGATAATAAATGAAAAACTGTTTTTT. It encodes CASSPGIINEKLFF.

The CDR3 here is CASKGQGITYGYTF. DNA of the CDR3: TGTGCCAGCAAGGGACAGGGAATAACCTATGGCTACACCTTC. V and J are TRBV27 and TRBJ1-2, with 9 bases identical to TRBD1. The CDR3 totals 14 residues. The germline V gene encodes CDR1 MNHEY and CDR2 SMNVEV (reference sequence). Trimming at V came to 7 bases and at J to 4 bases, leaving 7 bases not matched to a gene.

The V and J genes are TRBV27 and TRBJ1-5, with 8 positions matching TRBD1. CDR1 and CDR2 from the germline V gene are MNHEY and SMNVEV (reference sequence). V lost 6 bases, J lost 7 bases, and 14 bases stayed unmatched. The length of the CDR3 is 16 residues. The CDR3 sequence is CASSRTSTDRAQPQHF. CDR3 DNA: TGTGCCAGCAGCCGGACGTCGACGGACAGGGCGCAGCCCCAGCATTTT.

The chain links TRBV18 to TRBJ1-5, with 8 bases lining up with TRBD1. Losses at the gene ends were 4 bases for V and 5 bases for J; bases not matched to a gene: 7. The CDR3 loop spans 15 amino acids. The germline V gene has CDR1 KGHSH and CDR2 LQKENI. The CDR3 protein is CASSRTTGGDQPQHF. In DNA form, the CDR3 reads TGTGCCAGCTCACGTACCACAGGGGGTGATCAGCCCCAGCATTTT.

The chain employs TRBV27 and TRBJ2-3, with 12 bases identical to TRBD2. CDR3 length: 16 residues. The germline CDR1 and CDR2 sequences are MNHEY and SMNVEV (reference sequence). The junction had 7 bases not matched to a gene; V was cut back by 5 bases and J by 4 bases. The CDR3 DNA reads as TGTGCCAGCAGTCAGCTCCTAGCGGGGGGGGCAGATACGCAGTATTTT. Encoded protein: CASSQLLAGGADTQYF.

V and J are TRBV27 and TRBJ1-5; unclear D gene. The CDR3 covers 17 residues. CDR1 is MNHEY and CDR2 is SMNVEV in the germline V gene (reference sequence). Trimming left V 0 bases short and J 0 bases short, with 12 bases between. The CDR3 spells CASSLSRPVDSNQPQHF. The CDR3 nucleotides read TGTGCCAGCAGTTTATCGAGGCCAGTAGATAGCAATCAGCCCCAGCATTTT.

This chain connects TRBV28 to TRBJ1-2; no reliable D call. Germline-derived CDR1 and CDR2 are MDHEN and SYDVKM. Trimming removed 2 bases from V and 8 bases from J, with 12 bases in between. The CDR3 loop spans 13 amino acids. In DNA form, the CDR3 reads TGTGCCAGCAGTTTACCGGGGTCGAGGGGCTACACCTTC. Its translation is CASSLPGSRGYTF.

This chain connects TRBV6-5 to TRBJ2-3; D may be TRBD2 (6 bases). Germline-derived CDR1 and CDR2 are MNHEY and SVGAGI. V was pared by 1 base and J by 0 bases, with 11 bases between. The CDR3 has 16 amino acids. This CDR3 reads CASSYLSSVSTDTQYF. In DNA form, the CDR3 reads TGTGCCAGCAGTTACTTGTCTAGCGTTAGCACAGATACGCAGTATTTT.

This clone was recorded a few times. V gene TRBV4-3 combines with J gene TRBJ2-7; D possibly corresponds to TRBD1 (5 bases). Deletions cut 0 bases from V and 3 bases from J, with 12 bases between. The germline CDR1 and CDR2 sequences are LGHNA and YSLEER. This CDR3 spans 15 amino acids. For the CDR3, the DNA is TGCGCCAGCAGCCAAGATAGCCAGGGTTTCTACGAGCAGTACTTC. Protein product: CASSQDSQGFYEQYF.

The V call is TRBV21-1, the J call TRBJ1-1; the D call in the table, TRBD1, was not verified against the DNA. TRBV21-1 is an annotated pseudogene. The CDR3 is 15 residues long. CDR3 in DNA: TGTGCCAGCAGCAAGCGTCGACAGAAGAACACTGAAGCTTTCTTT. It translates to CASSKRRQKNTEAFF.

The CDR3 reads CASSPTPATSGVSYEQYF. The DNA of the CDR3 is TGTGCCAGCAGCCCGACCCCGGCTACTAGCGGGGTTTCCTACGAGCAGTACTTC. This chain joins TRBV7-3 and TRBJ2-7; 10 bases fit TRBD2. The CDR3 sequence is 18 residues long. Germline CDR1 reads SGHTA; CDR2 reads FQGTGA. Trimming took 5 bases from V and 1 from J; bases not matched to a gene: 14.

The J gene is TRBJ2-2, the V gene TRBV4-2, with 8 bases that match TRBD1. With 5 bases clipped from V and 7 bases from J, the junction kept 3 bases outside the gene matches. The germline gives CDR1 LGHNA, CDR2 YNFKEQ. The CDR3 runs to 13 residues. The CDR3 here is CASSEQGVGELFF. CDR3 nucleotides: TGTGCCAGCAGCGAACAGGGGGTCGGGGAGCTGTTTTTT.